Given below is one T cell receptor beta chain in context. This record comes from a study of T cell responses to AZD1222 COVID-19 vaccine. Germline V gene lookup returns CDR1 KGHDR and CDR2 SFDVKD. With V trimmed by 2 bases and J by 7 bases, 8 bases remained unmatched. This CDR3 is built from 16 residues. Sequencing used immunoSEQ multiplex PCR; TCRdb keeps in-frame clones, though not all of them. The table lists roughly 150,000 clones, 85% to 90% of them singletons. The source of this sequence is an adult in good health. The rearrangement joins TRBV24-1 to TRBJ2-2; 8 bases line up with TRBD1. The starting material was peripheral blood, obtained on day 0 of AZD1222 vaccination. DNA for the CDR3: TGTGCCACCAGTGATTCCGGACAGGGAAAGGACGGGGAGCTGTTTTTT. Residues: CATSDSGQGKDGELFF.